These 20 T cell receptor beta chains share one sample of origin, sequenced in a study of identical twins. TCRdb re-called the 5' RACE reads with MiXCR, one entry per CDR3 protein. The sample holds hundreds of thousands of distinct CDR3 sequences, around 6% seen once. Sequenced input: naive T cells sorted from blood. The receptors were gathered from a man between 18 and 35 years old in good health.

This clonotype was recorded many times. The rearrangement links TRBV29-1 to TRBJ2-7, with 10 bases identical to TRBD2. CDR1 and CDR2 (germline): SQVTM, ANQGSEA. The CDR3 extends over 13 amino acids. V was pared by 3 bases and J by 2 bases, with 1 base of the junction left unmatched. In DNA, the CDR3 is TGCAGCGTTGATCTAGCGGGGGCCTACGAGCAGTACTTC. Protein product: CSVDLAGAYEQYF.

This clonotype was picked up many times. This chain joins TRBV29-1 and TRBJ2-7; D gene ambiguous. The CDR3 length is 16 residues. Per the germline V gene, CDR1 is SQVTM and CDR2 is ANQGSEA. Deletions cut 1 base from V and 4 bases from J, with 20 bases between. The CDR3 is CSVEVFLRDVGYEQYF. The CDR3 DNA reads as TGCAGCGTTGAAGTGTTCCTTAGGGATGTCGGTTACGAGCAGTACTTC.

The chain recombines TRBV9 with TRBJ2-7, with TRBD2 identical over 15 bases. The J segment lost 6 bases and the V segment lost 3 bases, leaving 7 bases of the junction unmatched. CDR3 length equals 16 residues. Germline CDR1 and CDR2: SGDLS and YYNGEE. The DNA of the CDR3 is TGTGCCAGCAGCGAGGGACTAGCGGGAGGATTTAGCGAGCAGTACGTC. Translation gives CASSEGLAGGFSEQYV.

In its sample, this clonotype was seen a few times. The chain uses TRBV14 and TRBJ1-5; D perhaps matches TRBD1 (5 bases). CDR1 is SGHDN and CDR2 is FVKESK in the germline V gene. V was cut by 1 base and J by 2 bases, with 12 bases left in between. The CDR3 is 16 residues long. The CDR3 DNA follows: TGTGCCAGCAGCCAAGCTTTGGGGCTCGGCAATCAGCCCCAGCATTTT. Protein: CASSQALGLGNQPQHF.

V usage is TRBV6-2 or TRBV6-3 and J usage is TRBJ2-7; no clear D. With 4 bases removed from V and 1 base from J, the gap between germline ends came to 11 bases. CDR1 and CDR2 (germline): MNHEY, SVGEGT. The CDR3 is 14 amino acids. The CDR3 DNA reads TGTGCCAGCAGTTCAGATCCGATGTCCTACGAGCAGTACTTC. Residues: CASSSDPMSYEQYF.

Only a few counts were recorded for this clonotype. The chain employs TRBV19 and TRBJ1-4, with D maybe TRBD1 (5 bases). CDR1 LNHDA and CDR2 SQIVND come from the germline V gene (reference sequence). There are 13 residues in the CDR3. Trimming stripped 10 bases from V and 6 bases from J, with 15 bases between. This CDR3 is CATLGEGDEKLFF. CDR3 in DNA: TGTGCCACCCTGGGTGAAGGGGATGAAAAACTGTTTTTT. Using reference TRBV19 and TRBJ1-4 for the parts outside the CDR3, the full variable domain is DGGITQSPKYLFRKEGQNVTLSCEQNLNHDAMYWYRQDPGQGLRLIYYSQIVNDFQKGDIAEGYSVSREKKESFPLTVTSAQKNPTAFYLCATLGEGDEKLFFGSGTQLSVL.

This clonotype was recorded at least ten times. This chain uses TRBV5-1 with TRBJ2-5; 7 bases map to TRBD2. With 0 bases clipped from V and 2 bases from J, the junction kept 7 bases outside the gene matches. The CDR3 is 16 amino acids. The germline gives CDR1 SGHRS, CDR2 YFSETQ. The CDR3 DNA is TGCGCCAGCAGCTTGGAGGCTAGCGGTTTACAAGAGACCCAGTACTTC. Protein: CASSLEASGLQETQYF.

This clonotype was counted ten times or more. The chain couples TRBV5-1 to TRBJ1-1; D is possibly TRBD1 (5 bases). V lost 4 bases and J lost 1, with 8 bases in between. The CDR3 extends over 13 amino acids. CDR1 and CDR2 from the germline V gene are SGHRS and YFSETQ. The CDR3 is CASSVTGNTEAFF. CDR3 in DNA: TGCGCCAGCAGCGTAACAGGGAACACTGAAGCTTTCTTT.

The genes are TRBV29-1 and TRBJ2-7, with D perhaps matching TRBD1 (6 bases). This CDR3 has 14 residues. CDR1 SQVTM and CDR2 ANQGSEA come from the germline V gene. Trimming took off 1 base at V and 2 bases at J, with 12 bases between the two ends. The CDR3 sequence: CSVEVGAVTYEQYF. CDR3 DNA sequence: TGCAGCGTTGAAGTGGGGGCCGTCACCTACGAGCAGTACTTC.

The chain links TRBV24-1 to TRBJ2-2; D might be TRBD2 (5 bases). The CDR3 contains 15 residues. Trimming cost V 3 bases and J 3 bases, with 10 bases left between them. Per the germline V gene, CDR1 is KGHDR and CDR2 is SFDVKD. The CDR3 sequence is CATSDPSGYTGELFF. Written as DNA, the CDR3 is TGTGCCACCAGTGATCCGAGCGGCTACACCGGGGAGCTGTTTTTT.

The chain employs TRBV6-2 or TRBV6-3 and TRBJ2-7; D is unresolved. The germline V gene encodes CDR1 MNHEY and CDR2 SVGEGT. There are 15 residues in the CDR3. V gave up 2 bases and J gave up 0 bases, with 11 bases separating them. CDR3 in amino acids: CASSYARVDSYEQYF. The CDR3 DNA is TGTGCCAGCAGTTACGCCCGGGTCGACTCCTACGAGCAGTACTTC.

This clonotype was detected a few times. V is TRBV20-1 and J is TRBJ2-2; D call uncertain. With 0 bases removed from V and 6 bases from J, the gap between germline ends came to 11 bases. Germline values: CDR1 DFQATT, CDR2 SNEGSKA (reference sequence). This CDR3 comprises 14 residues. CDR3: CSARDRLGSGELFF. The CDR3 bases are TGCAGTGCTAGAGATAGGTTAGGGTCCGGGGAGCTGTTTTTT.

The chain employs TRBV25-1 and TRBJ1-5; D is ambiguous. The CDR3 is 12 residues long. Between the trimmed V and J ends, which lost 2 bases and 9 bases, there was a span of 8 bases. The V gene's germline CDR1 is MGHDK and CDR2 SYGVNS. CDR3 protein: CASSENQWPQHF. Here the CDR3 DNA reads TGTGCCAGCAGTGAAAACCAGTGGCCCCAGCATTTT. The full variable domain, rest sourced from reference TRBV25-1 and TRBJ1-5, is EADIYQTPRYLVIGTGKKITLECSQTMGHDKMYWYQQDPGMELHLIHYSYGVNSTEKGDLSSESTVSRIRTEHFPLTLESARPSHTSQYLCASSENQWPQHFGDGTRLSIL.

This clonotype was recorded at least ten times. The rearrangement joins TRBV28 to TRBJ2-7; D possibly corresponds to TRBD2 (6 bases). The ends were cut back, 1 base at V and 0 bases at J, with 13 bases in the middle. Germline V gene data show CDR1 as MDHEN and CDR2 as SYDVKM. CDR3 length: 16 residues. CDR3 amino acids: CASSLYGGADSYEQYF. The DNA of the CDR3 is TGTGCCAGCAGTTTATATGGCGGGGCCGACTCCTACGAGCAGTACTTC.

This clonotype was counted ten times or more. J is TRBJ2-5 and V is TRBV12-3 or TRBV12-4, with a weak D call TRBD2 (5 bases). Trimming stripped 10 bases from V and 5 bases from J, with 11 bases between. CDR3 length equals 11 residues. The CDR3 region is CAIGRRETQYF. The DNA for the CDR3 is TGTGCCATCGGGCGGAGGGAGACCCAGTACTTC.

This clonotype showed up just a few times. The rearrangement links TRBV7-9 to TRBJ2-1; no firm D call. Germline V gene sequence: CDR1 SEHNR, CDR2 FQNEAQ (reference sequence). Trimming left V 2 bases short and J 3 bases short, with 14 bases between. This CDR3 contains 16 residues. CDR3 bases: TGTGCCAGCAGCTTAAATCGGCCTGAGGACTACAATGAGCAGTTCTTC. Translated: CASSLNRPEDYNEQFF.

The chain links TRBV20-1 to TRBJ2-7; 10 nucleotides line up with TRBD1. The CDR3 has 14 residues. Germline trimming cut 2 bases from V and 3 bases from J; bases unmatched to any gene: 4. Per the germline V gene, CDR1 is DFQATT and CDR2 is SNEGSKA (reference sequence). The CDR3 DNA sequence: TGCAGTGCTAGACCAGGGACAGGGGTCTACGAGCAGTACTTC. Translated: CSARPGTGVYEQYF.

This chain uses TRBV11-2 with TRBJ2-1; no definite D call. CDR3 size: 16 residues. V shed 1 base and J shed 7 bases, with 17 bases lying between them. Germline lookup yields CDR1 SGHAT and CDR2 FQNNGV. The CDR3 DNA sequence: TGTGCCAGCAGCTTAGGTGGGATAACTGGTCGGAATGAGCAGTTCTTC. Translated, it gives CASSLGGITGRNEQFF.

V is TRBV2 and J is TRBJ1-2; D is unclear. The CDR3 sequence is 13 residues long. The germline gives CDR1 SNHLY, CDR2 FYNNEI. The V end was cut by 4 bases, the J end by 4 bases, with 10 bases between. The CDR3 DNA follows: TGTGCCAGCAGTGCACGAATTTCCTATGGCTACACCTTC. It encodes CASSARISYGYTF.

The DNA for the CDR3 is TGTGCCTGGAGTGCTCTGGTGGGCATTCAGTACTTC. This encodes CAWSALVGIQYF. The V gene is TRBV30, the J gene TRBJ2-4, with no clear D. Germline V CDR1 and CDR2: GTSNPN, SVGIG (reference sequence). The germline V and J ends were trimmed by 1 base and 9 bases, with 10 bases remaining between them. The CDR3 has 12 residues.